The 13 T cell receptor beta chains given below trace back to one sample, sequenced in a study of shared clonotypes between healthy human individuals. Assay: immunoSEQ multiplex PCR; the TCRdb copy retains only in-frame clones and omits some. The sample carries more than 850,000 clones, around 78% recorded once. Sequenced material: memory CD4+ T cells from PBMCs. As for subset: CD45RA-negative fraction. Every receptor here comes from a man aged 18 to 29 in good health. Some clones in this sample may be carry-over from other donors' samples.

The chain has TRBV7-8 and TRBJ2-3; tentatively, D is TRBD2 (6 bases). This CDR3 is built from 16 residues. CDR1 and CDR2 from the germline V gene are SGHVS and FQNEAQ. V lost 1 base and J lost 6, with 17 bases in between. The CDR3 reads CASSLVAGSWADTQYF. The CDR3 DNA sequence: TGTGCCAGCAGCTTAGTTGCCGGGAGTTGGGCTGATACGCAGTATTTT.

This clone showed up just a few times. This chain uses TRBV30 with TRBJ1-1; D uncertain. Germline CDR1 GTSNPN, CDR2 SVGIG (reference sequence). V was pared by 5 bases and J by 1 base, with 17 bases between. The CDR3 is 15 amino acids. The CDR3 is CAWLGLGMGNTEAFF. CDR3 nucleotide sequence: TGTGCCTGGCTGGGATTGGGAATGGGGAACACTGAAGCTTTCTTT.

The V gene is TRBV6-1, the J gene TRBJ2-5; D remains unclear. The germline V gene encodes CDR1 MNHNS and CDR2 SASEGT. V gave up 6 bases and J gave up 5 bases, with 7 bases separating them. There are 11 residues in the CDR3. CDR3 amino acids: CASREIETQYF. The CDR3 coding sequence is TGTGCCAGCAGAGAAATTGAGACCCAGTACTTC.

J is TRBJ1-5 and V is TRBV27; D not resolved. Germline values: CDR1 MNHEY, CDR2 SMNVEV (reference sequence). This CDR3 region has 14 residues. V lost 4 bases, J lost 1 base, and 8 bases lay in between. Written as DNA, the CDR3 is TGTGCCAGCAGTTCGGGCTGGAGCAATCAGCCCCAGCATTTT. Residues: CASSSGWSNQPQHF.

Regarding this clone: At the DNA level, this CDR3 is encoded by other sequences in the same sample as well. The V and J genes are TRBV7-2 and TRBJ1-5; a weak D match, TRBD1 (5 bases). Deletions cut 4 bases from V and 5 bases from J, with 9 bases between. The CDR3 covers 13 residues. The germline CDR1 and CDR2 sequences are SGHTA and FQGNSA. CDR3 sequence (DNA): TGTGCCAGCAGCTATGCGGGGGATCAGCCCCAGCATTTT. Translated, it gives CASSYAGDQPQHF.

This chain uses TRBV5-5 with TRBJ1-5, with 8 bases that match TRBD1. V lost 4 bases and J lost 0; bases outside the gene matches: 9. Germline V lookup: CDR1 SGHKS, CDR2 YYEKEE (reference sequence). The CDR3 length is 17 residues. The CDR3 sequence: CASSRTGTGDSNQPQHF. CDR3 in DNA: TGTGCCAGCAGCCGGACCGGGACAGGAGATAGCAATCAGCCCCAGCATTTT.

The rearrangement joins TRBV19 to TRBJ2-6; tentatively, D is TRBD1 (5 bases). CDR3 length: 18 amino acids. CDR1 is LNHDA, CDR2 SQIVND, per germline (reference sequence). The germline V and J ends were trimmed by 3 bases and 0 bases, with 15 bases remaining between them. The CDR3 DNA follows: TGTGCCAGTAGTATCTCAGGGTTAGGAAGCTCTGGGGCCAACGTCCTGACTTTC. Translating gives CASSISGLGSSGANVLTF.

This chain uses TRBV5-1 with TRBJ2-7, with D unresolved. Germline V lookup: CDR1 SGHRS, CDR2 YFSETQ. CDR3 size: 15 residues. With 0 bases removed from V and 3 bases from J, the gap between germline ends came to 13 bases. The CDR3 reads CASSLGQDEFYEQYF. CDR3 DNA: TGCGCCAGCAGCTTGGGACAAGACGAATTCTACGAGCAGTACTTC.

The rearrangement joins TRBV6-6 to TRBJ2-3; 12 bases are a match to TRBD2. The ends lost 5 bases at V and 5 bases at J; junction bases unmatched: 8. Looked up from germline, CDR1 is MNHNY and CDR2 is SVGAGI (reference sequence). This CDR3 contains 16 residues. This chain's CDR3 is CASSTTLAGGLDTQYF. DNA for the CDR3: TGTGCCAGCAGTACGACGCTAGCGGGAGGGTTAGATACGCAGTATTTT.

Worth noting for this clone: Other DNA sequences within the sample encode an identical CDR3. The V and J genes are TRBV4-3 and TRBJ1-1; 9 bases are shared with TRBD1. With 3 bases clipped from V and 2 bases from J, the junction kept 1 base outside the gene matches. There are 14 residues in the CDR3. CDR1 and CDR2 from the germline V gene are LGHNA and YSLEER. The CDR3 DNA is TGCGCCAGCAGCCAGACAGGGGGAAACACTGAAGCTTTCTTT. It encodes CASSQTGGNTEAFF.

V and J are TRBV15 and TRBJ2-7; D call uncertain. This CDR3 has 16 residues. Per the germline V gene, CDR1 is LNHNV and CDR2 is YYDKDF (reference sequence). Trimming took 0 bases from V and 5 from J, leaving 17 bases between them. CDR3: CATSRDVAVRSNEQYF. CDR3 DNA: TGTGCCACCAGCAGAGATGTGGCCGTCAGGTCAAACGAGCAGTACTTC.

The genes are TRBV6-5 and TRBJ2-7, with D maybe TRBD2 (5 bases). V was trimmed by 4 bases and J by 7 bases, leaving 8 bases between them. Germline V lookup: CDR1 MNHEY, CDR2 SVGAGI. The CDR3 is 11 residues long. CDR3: CASSSGGEQYF. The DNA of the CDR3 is TGTGCCAGCAGTTCCGGAGGTGAGCAGTACTTC.

The CDR3 DNA sequence: TGCAGCGTTGCCGGGAGAATGCTCAATGAGCAGTTCTTC. It encodes CSVAGRMLNEQFF. This chain connects TRBV29-1 to TRBJ2-1; tentative D call: TRBD2 (6 bases). The germline CDR1 and CDR2 sequences are SQVTM and ANQGSEA. V was trimmed by 4 bases and J by 6 bases, leaving 13 bases between them. The CDR3 spans 13 residues.